Below, 16 T cell receptor beta chains from the same sample are listed, as sequenced in a study of cytomegalovirus exposure and HLA in healthy donors. PCR amplification relied on 60 Vbeta primers (plus 13 Jbeta primers). TCRdb's table, derived via immunoSEQ multiplex PCR, lists solely in-frame clones and lacks some. This sample yields fewer than 250,000 clones, of which around 76% are seen a single time; around 6% belongs to the top ten. The material sequenced was PBMCs. The receptors originated from a man aged 35 to 55 in good health and CMV-seropositive.

V usage is TRBV9 and J usage is TRBJ2-5; 8 positions match TRBD1. This CDR3 spans 14 amino acids. The germline V gene has CDR1 SGDLS and CDR2 YYNGEE. With 2 bases clipped from V and 2 bases from J, the junction kept 2 bases outside the gene matches. CDR3 sequence: CASSVGQGQETQYF. CDR3 DNA: TGTGCCAGCAGCGTTGGACAGGGACAAGAGACCCAGTACTTC.

The chain couples TRBV23-1 to TRBJ1-2, with TRBD1 matching over 7 bases. TRBV23-1 is an open reading frame whose function is uncertain. This CDR3 comprises 11 residues. The V gene end was trimmed by 9 bases and the J gene end by 3 bases; junction bases not matched to a gene: 1. The CDR3 loop reads CASTGDYGYTF. CDR3 in DNA: TGCGCCAGTACAGGGGACTATGGCTACACCTTC.

This clone came up once. The chain recombines TRBV6-1 with TRBJ1-5, with 8 bases fitting TRBD1. The CDR3 totals 15 residues. Trimming took 6 bases from V and 2 from J; bases not matched to a gene: 6. Germline V gene sequence: CDR1 MNHNS, CDR2 SASEGT. The DNA for the CDR3 is TGTGCCAGCAGCAAAGACAGGGGTGGCAATCAGCCCCAGCATTTT. The encoded protein is CASSKDRGGNQPQHF.

This clone was seen a few times. The rearrangement joins TRBV18 to TRBJ1-1, with a tentative D call TRBD1 (6 bases). This CDR3 has 14 residues. The germline V and J ends were trimmed by 4 bases and 11 bases, with 20 bases remaining between them. CDR1 KGHSH and CDR2 LQKENI come from the germline V gene. For the CDR3, the DNA is TGTGCCAGCTCACGGGATGGGACAACCCCTGCGGCTTTCTTT. Amino acids: CASSRDGTTPAAFF. Full variable domain (rest looked up from reference TRBV18 and TRBJ1-1): NAGVMQNPRHLVRRRGQEARLRCSPMKGHSHVYWYRQLPEEGLKFMVYLQKENIIDESGMPKERFSAEFPKEGPSILRIQQVVRGDSAAYFCASSRDGTTPAAFFGQGTRLTVV.

This clone turned up a few times. This rearrangement joins TRBV5-6 to TRBJ2-7, with 11 nucleotides matching TRBD2. The germline gives CDR1 SGHDT, CDR2 YYEEEE. The CDR3 consists of 9 residues. CDR3 loop: CASKGTSGV. CDR3 coding DNA: TGTGCCAGCAAAGGGACTAGCGGCGTC.

This sequence joins TRBV6-1 and TRBJ1-2; D may be TRBD1 (6 bases). This CDR3 region has 15 residues. Trimming cost V 6 bases and J 4 bases, with 18 bases left between them. The germline CDR1 and CDR2 sequences are MNHNS and SASEGT. CDR3 sequence: CASRLRQDPFYGYTF. The CDR3 DNA reads as TGTGCCAGCAGACTCCGACAGGACCCCTTCTATGGCTACACCTTC.

In this sample, this clone turned up once. This chain connects TRBV27 to TRBJ1-5, with D hard to call. This CDR3 region has 13 residues. The V end was cut by 2 bases, the J end by 2 bases, with 4 bases between. In germline, CDR1 is MNHEY, CDR2 SMNVEV (reference sequence). The CDR3 sequence: CASSLGRNQPQHF. The CDR3 coding sequence is TGTGCCAGCAGTTTAGGGCGCAATCAGCCCCAGCATTTT.

V gene TRBV7-9 combines with J gene TRBJ2-1, with 11 bases lining up with TRBD2. After removal of 5 bases from V and 1 base from J, the junction contained 13 bases not matched to a gene. Germline CDR1 is SEHNR and CDR2 is FQNEAQ (reference sequence). CDR3 size: 19 residues. The CDR3 DNA reads TGTGCCAGCAGCCATCCCGGCACTAGCGGGAGTTGGTCCTACAATGAGCAGTTCTTC. Translating gives CASSHPGTSGSWSYNEQFF.

The chain employs TRBV7-9 and TRBJ2-6; 8 bases are shared with TRBD1. The ends lost 7 bases at V and 3 bases at J; junction bases unmatched: 8. CDR1 SEHNR and CDR2 FQNEAQ come from the germline V gene (reference sequence). This CDR3 is 16 amino acids long. The chain's CDR3 is CASTRTGLSGANVLTF. CDR3 coding DNA: TGTGCCAGCACCCGGACAGGGCTTAGTGGGGCCAACGTCCTGACTTTC.

This clone was seen just once. The rearrangement uses TRBV23-1 and TRBJ1-5; 10 nucleotides agree with TRBD1. TRBV23-1 is reported as an ORF; its role is uncertain. V dropped 4 bases and J dropped 5; count of bases not matched to a gene: 8. This CDR3 is built from 16 residues. The CDR3 nucleotides are TGCGCCAGCAGTCTTCGCCCCGGGACAGGGGATCAGCCCCAGCATTTT. Protein sequence: CASSLRPGTGDQPQHF.

The J gene is TRBJ2-2, the V gene TRBV4-1, with 10 bases identical to TRBD2. In germline, CDR1 is MGHRA, CDR2 YSYEKL. V trimming: 5 bases; J trimming: 5 bases; junction bases outside the gene matches: 8. There are 16 residues in the CDR3. This CDR3 is CASSLSGRVGTGELFF. The DNA of the CDR3 is TGCGCCAGCAGCTTAAGCGGGAGGGTGGGTACCGGGGAGCTGTTTTTT.

The sample holds one count of this clone. V and J are TRBV6-1 and TRBJ1-5, with a weak D call TRBD1 (5 bases). The CDR3 loop spans 12 amino acids. Germline assignment: CDR1 MNHNS and CDR2 SASEGT. V was trimmed by 6 bases and J by 5 bases, leaving 8 bases between them. The CDR3 sequence is CASRAGDQPQHF. The CDR3 nucleotides read TGTGCCAGCAGGGCGGGGGATCAGCCCCAGCATTTT.

This clone was seen only a few times. The CDR3 bases are TGCAGCGTCCGCCGGGGAGTCACAGATACGCAGTATTTT. This translates into CSVRRGVTDTQYF. The gene calls are TRBV29-1 and TRBJ2-3; D perhaps matches TRBD2 (5 bases). Trimming took off 6 bases at V and 2 bases at J, with 12 bases between the two ends. The CDR3 runs 13 residues. From germline, CDR1 is SQVTM and CDR2 ANQGSEA.

V gene TRBV5-6 combines with J gene TRBJ2-5; 8 positions agree with TRBD1. CDR1 is SGHDT, CDR2 YYEEEE, per germline. The CDR3 loop spans 14 amino acids. The J segment lost 5 bases and the V segment lost 5 bases, leaving 8 bases of the junction unmatched. The CDR3 loop reads CASRATGDSETQYF. The CDR3 coding sequence is TGTGCCAGCAGGGCGACAGGGGATTCGGAGACCCAGTACTTC.

CDR3: CASRRGTSGENEQFF. CDR3 nucleotides: TGTGCCAGCAGGAGGGGGACTAGCGGGGAAAATGAGCAGTTCTTC. The chain carries TRBV6-1 and TRBJ2-1; TRBD2 agrees at 13 bases. CDR1 is MNHNS, CDR2 SASEGT, per germline. The trim removed 6 bases at V and 7 bases at J, leaving 6 bases unmatched. CDR3 length: 15 residues.

This clone was counted between two and nine times. The rearrangement joins TRBV5-1 to TRBJ2-3, with D possibly being TRBD1 (5 bases). The CDR3 length is 17 residues. Trimming stripped 4 bases from V and 0 bases from J, with 18 bases between. The germline CDR1 and CDR2 sequences are SGHRS and YFSETQ. The CDR3 DNA follows: TGCGCCAGCAGCGCCGATTACACAGGAGATAGCACAGATACGCAGTATTTT. It yields the protein CASSADYTGDSTDTQYF. The full variable domain, with the rest looked up from reference TRBV5-1 and TRBJ2-3, is KAGVTQTPRYLIKTRGQQVTLSCSPISGHRSVSWYQQTPGQGLQFLFEYFSETQRNKGNFPGRFSGRQFSNSRSEMNVSTLELGDSALYLCASSADYTGDSTDTQYFGPGTRLTVL.